Below, one TCR beta chain is given with its context. The data were obtained in a study of blood T cell repertoires in COVID-19. The protocol was immunoSEQ multiplex PCR, while the TCRdb copy is restricted to in-frame clones and leaves out a portion. The data hold about 73,000 clones, with 82% observed a single time. The CDR3 extends over 14 amino acids. CDR1 and CDR2 (germline): SGHDT, YYEEEE. J gave up 3 bases and V 3 bases, and 3 bases lay outside the gene matches. This TCR was recovered from a woman aged 55-70 years with acute or convalescent COVID-19. Sequenced material: peripheral blood. The V and J genes are TRBV5-6 and TRBJ2-1, with 7 nucleotides matching TRBD2. CDR3: CASSWTSNYNEQFF. The CDR3 DNA follows: TGTGCCAGCAGCTGGACTAGTAACTACAATGAGCAGTTCTTC.